A selection of T cell receptor beta chains follows, all from one sample in a study of blood T cell repertoires in COVID-19. Produced via immunoSEQ multiplex PCR; TCRdb's table is partial and in-frame only. The sample lists 200,000 to 250,000 clones, over 70% seen once, with under 3% in the top ten. The sequencing sample was made of peripheral blood. These receptors came from a man in his fifties with active or convalescent COVID-19. Each CDR3 is given with its conserved first and last residue. D genes are given only for firm matches. Size is stated for part of the rows, as once, few or many counts, or as a class when the clone is expanded.

J gene: TRBJ2-2; clone size: many; D gene: -; V gene: TRBV5-1; CDR3 protein: CASSLNQGRTGELFF; CDR3 DNA: TGCGCCAGCAGCTTGAACCAGGGGAGAACCGGGGAGCTGTTTTTT
J gene: TRBJ2-7; clone size: -; D gene: -; V gene: TRBV18; CDR3 protein: CASSSGLTYEQYF; CDR3 DNA: TGTGCCAGCTCATCAGGCTTAACCTACGAGCAGTACTTC
J gene: TRBJ2-7; clone size: -; D gene: TRBD2; V gene: TRBV25-1; CDR3 protein: CASSGPGREAYEQYF; CDR3 DNA: TGTGCCAGCAGCGGCCCCGGGCGGGAGGCCTACGAGCAGTACTTC
J gene: TRBJ2-7; clone size: -; D gene: -; V gene: TRBV5-1; CDR3 protein: CASSLRSSSYEQYF; CDR3 DNA: TGCGCCAGCAGCTTGCGGTCGAGCTCCTACGAGCAGTACTTC
J gene: TRBJ2-5; clone size: -; D gene: -; V gene: TRBV6-1; CDR3 protein: CASSEMGTRQETQYF; CDR3 DNA: TGTGCCAGCAGTGAAATGGGGACAAGACAAGAGACCCAGTACTTC
J gene: TRBJ2-7; clone size: -; D gene: -; V gene: TRBV27; CDR3 protein: CASSLVGSYEQYF; CDR3 DNA: TGTGCCAGCAGTTTAGTCGGGTCCTACGAGCAGTACTTC
J gene: TRBJ2-1; clone size: once; D gene: TRBD2; V gene: TRBV6-5; CDR3 protein: CASTRETSKALEQFF; CDR3 DNA: TGTGCCAGCACCCGAGAGACTAGCAAGGCTCTTGAGCAGTTCTTC
J gene: TRBJ1-1; clone size: -; D gene: TRBD1; V gene: TRBV10-3; CDR3 protein: CATTQGENTEAFF; CDR3 DNA: TGTGCCACGACACAGGGGGAGAACACTGAAGCTTTCTTT
J gene: TRBJ1-2; clone size: few; D gene: TRBD1; V gene: TRBV5-1; CDR3 protein: CASSPGQSKSFFYGYTF; CDR3 DNA: TGCGCCAGCAGCCCGGGACAGTCCAAGTCTTTTTTCTATGGCTACACCTTC
J gene: TRBJ2-5; clone size: -; D gene: -; V gene: TRBV10-2; CDR3 protein: CASSESGGETQYF; CDR3 DNA: TGCGCCAGCAGTGAGTCTGGGGGGGAGACCCAGTACTTC
J gene: TRBJ2-1; clone size: -; D gene: TRBD2; V gene: TRBV28; CDR3 protein: CASSSNEAGEQFF; CDR3 DNA: TGTGCCAGCAGCTCTAATGAGGCGGGGGAACAGTTCTTC
J gene: TRBJ2-5; clone size: -; D gene: -; V gene: TRBV18; CDR3 protein: CASLKDSQETQYF; CDR3 DNA: TGTGCCAGCTTGAAGGACTCGCAAGAGACCCAGTACTTC
J gene: TRBJ2-1; clone size: once; D gene: -; V gene: TRBV15; CDR3 protein: CATSRDGRGHNEQFF; CDR3 DNA: TGTGCCACCAGCAGAGATGGTAGGGGCCACAATGAGCAGTTCTTC
J gene: TRBJ2-7; clone size: -; D gene: -; V gene: TRBV9; CDR3 protein: CASSVDTGEAQYF; CDR3 DNA: TGTGCCAGCAGCGTAGACACAGGGGAGGCGCAGTACTTC
J gene: TRBJ2-1; clone size: -; D gene: TRBD2; V gene: TRBV7-9; CDR3 protein: CASSLVAGGWNEQFF; CDR3 DNA: TGTGCCAGCAGCTTAGTAGCGGGGGGCTGGAATGAGCAGTTCTTC
J gene: TRBJ2-3; clone size: -; D gene: TRBD2; V gene: TRBV9; CDR3 protein: CASSVGLAGGTDTQYF; CDR3 DNA: TGTGCCAGCAGCGTAGGTCTAGCGGGGGGCACAGATACGCAGTATTTT
J gene: TRBJ1-5; clone size: -; D gene: -; V gene: TRBV6-5; CDR3 protein: CASRWTETQPQHF; CDR3 DNA: TGTGCCAGCAGGTGGACAGAGACCCAGCCCCAGCATTTT
J gene: TRBJ2-1; clone size: -; D gene: TRBD1; V gene: TRBV19; CDR3 protein: CASIPDREGNEQFF; CDR3 DNA: TGTGCCAGTATCCCGGACAGGGAAGGAAATGAGCAGTTCTTC
J gene: TRBJ1-3; clone size: -; D gene: -; V gene: TRBV5-1; CDR3 protein: CASSPQGDTIYF; CDR3 DNA: TGCGCCAGCAGCCCCCAGGGTGACACCATATATTTT
J gene: TRBJ2-3; clone size: -; D gene: TRBD1; V gene: TRBV19; CDR3 protein: CASSPTHGTGSTDTQYF; CDR3 DNA: TGTGCCAGTAGTCCAACTCACGGGACAGGTAGCACAGATACGCAGTATTTT
J gene: TRBJ2-3; clone size: -; D gene: -; V gene: TRBV7-9; CDR3 protein: CASSVEGDTQYF; CDR3 DNA: TGTGCCAGCAGCGTAGAGGGGGATACGCAGTATTTT
J gene: TRBJ2-4; clone size: -; D gene: TRBD1; V gene: TRBV2; CDR3 protein: CASSPTTGGAKNIQYF; CDR3 DNA: TGTGCCAGCAGTCCTACGACAGGGGGCGCCAAAAACATTCAGTACTTC
J gene: TRBJ1-1; clone size: -; D gene: -; V gene: TRBV19; CDR3 protein: CASRASREGSTEAFF; CDR3 DNA: TGTGCCAGTAGGGCCAGCAGGGAGGGTAGCACTGAAGCTTTCTTT
J gene: TRBJ1-6; clone size: few; D gene: -; V gene: TRBV19; CDR3 protein: CASSIDSPNSPLHF; CDR3 DNA: TGTGCCAGTAGTATCGACAGCCCTAATTCACCCCTCCACTTT
J gene: TRBJ2-5; clone size: -; D gene: TRBD1; V gene: TRBV9; CDR3 protein: CASSTGQLQETQYF; CDR3 DNA: TGTGCCAGCAGCACGGGACAGCTCCAAGAGACCCAGTACTTC
J gene: TRBJ2-7; clone size: -; D gene: -; V gene: TRBV2; CDR3 protein: CASTSRQIRLEQYF; CDR3 DNA: TGTGCCAGCACCTCGAGACAGATCCGTTTAGAGCAGTACTTC